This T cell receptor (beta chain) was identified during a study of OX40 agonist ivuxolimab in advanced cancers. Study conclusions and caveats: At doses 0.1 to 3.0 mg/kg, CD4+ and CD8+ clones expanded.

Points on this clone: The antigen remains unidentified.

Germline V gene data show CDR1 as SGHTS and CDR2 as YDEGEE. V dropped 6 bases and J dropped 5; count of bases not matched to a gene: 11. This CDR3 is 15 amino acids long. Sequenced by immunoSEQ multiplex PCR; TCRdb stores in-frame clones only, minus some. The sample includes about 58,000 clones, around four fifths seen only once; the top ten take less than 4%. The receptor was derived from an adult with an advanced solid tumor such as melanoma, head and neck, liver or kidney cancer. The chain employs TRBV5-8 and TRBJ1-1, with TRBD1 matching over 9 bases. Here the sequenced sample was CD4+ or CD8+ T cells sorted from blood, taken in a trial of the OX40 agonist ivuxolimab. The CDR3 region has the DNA TGTGCCAGCAACCAACAGGGGGCGCCGGGAACTGAAGCTTTCTTT. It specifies CASNQQGAPGTEAFF.